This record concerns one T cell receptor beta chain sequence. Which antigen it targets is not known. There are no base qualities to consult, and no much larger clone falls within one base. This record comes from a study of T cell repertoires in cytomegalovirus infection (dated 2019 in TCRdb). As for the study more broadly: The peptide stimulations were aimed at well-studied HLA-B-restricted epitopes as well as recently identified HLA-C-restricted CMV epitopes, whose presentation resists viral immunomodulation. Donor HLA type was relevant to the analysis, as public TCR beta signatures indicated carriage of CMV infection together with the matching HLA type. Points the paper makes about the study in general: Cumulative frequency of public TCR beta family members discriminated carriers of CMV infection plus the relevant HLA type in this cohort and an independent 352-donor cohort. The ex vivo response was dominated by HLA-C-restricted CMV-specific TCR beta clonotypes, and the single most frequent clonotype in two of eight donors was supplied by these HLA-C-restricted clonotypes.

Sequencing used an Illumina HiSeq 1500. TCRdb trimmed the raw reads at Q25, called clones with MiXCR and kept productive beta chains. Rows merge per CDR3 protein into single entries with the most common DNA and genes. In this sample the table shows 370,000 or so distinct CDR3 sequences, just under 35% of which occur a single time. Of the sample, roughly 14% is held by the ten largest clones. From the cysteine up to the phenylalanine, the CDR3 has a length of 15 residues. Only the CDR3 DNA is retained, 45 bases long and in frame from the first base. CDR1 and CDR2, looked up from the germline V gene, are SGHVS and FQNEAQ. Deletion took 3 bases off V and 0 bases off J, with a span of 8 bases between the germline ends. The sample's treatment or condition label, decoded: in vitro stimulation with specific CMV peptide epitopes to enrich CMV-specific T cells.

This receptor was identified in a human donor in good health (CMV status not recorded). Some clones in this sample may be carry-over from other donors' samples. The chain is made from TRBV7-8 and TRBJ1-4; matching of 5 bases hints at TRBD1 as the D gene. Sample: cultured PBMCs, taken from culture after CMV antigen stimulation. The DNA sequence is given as TGTGCCAGCAGCTTGTCAGGGTCAACTAATGAAAAACTGTTTTTT. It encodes CASSLSGSTNEKLFF.